This T cell receptor beta chain emerged from a study of radiotherapy plus CTLA-4 blockade in lung cancer. The overall study: An objective response was seen in around a sixth of patients, and disease control in roughly 28%.

As to this clone: Its matching antigen is unknown.

CDR1 and CDR2 (germline): SEHNR, FQNEAQ (reference sequence). V shed 5 bases, J shed 8 bases, and the junction held 5 bases outside the gene matches. This CDR3 region has 13 residues. CTLA-4 blockade with ipilimumab, together with focal radiation, was given to patients with chemo-refractory metastatic non-small-cell lung cancer. Notes on the study in general: Tumor-derived TCR clones expanded in blood after radiotherapy plus ipilimumab. Per reports, early blood T cell clone dynamics, plus interferon-beta, forecast response most strongly.

Some clones are missing from TCRdb's copy, which holds only in-frame ones; the method was immunoSEQ multiplex PCR. The sample has roughly 71,000 clones, roughly three quarters seen once. The sequence came from a human donor with non-small cell lung cancer who had a complete response to radiotherapy plus ipilimumab. V gene TRBV7-9 combines with J gene TRBJ2-1, with 8 bases lining up with TRBD1. The sequences come from peripheral blood, collected from a patient treated with radiotherapy plus ipilimumab. DNA for the CDR3: TGTGCCAGCAGCCGGACGACAGGGGATGAGCAGTTCTTC. Encoded protein: CASSRTTGDEQFF.